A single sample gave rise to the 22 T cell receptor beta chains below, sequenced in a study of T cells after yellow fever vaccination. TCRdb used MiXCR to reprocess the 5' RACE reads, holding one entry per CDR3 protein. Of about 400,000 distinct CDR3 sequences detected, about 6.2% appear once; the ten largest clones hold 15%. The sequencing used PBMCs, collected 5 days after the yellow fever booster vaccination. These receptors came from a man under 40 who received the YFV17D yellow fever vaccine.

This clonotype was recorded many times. The CDR3 nucleotides are TGTGCCAGCAGCTCGGCGGGGACCAACGGCAATACGCAGTATTTT. It translates to CASSSAGTNGNTQYF. The chain uses TRBV7-2 and TRBJ2-3; a possible D gene is TRBD2 (6 bases). The V and J ends lost 4 bases and 7 bases respectively, with 18 bases between them. The CDR3 is made up of 15 amino acids. CDR1 and CDR2 from the germline V gene are SGHTA and FQGNSA.

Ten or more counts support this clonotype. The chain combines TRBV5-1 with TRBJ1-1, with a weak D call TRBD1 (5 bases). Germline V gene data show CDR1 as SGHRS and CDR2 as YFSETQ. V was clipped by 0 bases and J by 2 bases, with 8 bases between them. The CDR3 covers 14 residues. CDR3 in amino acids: CASSLARVNTEAFF. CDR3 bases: TGCGCCAGCAGCTTGGCCAGGGTTAACACTGAAGCTTTCTTT.

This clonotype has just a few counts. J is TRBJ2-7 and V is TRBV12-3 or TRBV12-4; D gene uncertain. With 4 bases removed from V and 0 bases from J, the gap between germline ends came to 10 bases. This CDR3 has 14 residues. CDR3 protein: CASSSGGVSYEQYF. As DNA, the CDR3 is TGTGCCAGCAGTTCAGGTGGTGTCTCCTACGAGCAGTACTTC.

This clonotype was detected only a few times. The CDR3 DNA reads TGTGCCAGCAGTTATCGGGGGACTAGCGGGACAAGTTTTTTGTACAATGAGCAGTTCTTC. As protein: CASSYRGTSGTSFLYNEQFF. The gene calls are TRBV6-2 or TRBV6-3 and TRBJ2-1, with 13 bases matching TRBD2. CDR1 and CDR2 (germline): MNHEY, SVGEGT. The length of the CDR3 is 20 residues. J lost 4 bases, V lost 3 bases, and 15 bases had no gene match.

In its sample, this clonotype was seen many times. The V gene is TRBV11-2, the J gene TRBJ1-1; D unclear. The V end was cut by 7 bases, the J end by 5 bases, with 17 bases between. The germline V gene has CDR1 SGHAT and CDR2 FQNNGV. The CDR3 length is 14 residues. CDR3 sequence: CASTSQAGETEAFF. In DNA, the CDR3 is TGTGCCAGCACCTCCCAGGCAGGAGAAACTGAAGCTTTCTTT. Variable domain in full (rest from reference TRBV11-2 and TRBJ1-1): EAGVAQSPRYKIIEKRQSVAFWCNPISGHATLYWYQQILGQGPKLLIQFQNNGVVDDSQLPKDRFSAERLKGVDSTLKIQPAKLEDSAVYLCASTSQAGETEAFFGQGTRLTVV.

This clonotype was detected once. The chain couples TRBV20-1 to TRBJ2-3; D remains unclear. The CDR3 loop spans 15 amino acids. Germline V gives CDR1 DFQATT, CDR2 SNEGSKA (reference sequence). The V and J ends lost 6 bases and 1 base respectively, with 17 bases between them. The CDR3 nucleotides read TGCAGTGCGTCGGACCGAAGGTTGGGCACAGATACGCAGTATTTT. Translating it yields CSASDRRLGTDTQYF.

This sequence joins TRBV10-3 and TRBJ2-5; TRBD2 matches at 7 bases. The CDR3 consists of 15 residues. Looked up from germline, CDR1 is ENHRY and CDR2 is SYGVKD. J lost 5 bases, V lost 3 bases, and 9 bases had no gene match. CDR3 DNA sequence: TGTGCCATCAGTGAAAGCGGGACGAGGACGGAGACCCAGTACTTC. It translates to CAISESGTRTETQYF.

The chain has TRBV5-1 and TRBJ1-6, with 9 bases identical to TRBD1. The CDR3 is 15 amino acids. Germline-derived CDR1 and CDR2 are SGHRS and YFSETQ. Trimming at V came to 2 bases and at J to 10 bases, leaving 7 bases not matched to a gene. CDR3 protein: CASSLSPGQGSPLHF. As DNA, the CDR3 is TGCGCCAGCAGCTTAAGCCCGGGACAGGGCTCACCCCTCCACTTT.

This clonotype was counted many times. This chain's CDR3 is CASRRDLGYSYEQYF. For the CDR3, the DNA is TGTGCCAGCAGACGAGACTTGGGCTACAGCTACGAGCAGTACTTC. The V call is TRBV6-2 or TRBV6-3, the J call TRBJ2-7, with D hard to call. CDR1 is MNHEY, CDR2 SVGEGT, per germline. V dropped 6 bases and J dropped 3 bases, with 18 bases sitting between them. The CDR3 length is 15 residues.

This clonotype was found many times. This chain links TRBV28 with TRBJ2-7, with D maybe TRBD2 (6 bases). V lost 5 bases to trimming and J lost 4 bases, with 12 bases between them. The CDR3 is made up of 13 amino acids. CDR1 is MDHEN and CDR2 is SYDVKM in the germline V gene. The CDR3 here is CASSPLGGYEQYF. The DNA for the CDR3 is TGTGCCAGCAGTCCCCTGGGGGGTTACGAGCAGTACTTC.

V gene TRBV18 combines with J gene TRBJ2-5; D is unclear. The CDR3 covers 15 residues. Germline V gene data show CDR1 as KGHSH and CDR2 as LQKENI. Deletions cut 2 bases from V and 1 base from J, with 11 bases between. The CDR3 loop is CASSPTRILQETQYF. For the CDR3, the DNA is TGTGCCAGCTCACCAACCAGGATCCTCCAAGAGACCCAGTACTTC.

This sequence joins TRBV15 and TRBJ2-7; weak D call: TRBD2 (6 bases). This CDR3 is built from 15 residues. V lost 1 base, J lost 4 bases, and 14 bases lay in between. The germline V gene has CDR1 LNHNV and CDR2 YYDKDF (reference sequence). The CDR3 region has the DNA TGTGCCACCAGCAGAGTCCGGGAGCTTTCATACGAGCAGTACTTC. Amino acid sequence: CATSRVRELSYEQYF.

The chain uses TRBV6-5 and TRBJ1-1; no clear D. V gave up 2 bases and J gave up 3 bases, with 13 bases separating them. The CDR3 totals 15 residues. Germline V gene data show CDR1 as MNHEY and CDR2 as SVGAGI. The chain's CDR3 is CASSYIRPGDTEAFF. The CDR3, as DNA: TGTGCCAGCAGTTACATCCGGCCCGGGGACACTGAAGCTTTCTTT.

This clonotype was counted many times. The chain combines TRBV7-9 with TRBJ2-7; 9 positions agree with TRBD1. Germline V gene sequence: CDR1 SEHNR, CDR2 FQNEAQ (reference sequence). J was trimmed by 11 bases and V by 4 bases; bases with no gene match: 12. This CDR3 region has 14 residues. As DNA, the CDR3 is TGTGCCAGCAGCTCCCGTACAGGGGGCCTGAAGAAGTACTTC. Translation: CASSSRTGGLKKYF.

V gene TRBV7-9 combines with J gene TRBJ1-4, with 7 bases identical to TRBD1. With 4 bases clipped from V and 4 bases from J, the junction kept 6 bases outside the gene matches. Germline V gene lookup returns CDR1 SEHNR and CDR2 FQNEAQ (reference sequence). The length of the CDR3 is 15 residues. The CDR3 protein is CASSSPRDSNEKLFF. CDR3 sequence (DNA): TGTGCCAGCAGCTCCCCCCGGGACAGTAATGAAAAACTGTTTTTT.

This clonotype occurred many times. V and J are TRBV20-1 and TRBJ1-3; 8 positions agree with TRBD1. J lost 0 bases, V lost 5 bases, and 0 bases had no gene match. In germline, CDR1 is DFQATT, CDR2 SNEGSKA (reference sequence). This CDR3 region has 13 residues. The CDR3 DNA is TGCAGTGCTGGACAGGGCTCTGGAAACACCATATATTTT. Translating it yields CSAGQGSGNTIYF.

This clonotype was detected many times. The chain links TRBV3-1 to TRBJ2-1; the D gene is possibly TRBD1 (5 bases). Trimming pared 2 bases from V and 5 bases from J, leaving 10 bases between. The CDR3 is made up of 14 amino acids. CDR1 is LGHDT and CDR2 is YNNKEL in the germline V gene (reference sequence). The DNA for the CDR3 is TGTGCCAGCAGCCAAAGGACAAGCCACAATGAGCAGTTCTTC. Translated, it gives CASSQRTSHNEQFF.

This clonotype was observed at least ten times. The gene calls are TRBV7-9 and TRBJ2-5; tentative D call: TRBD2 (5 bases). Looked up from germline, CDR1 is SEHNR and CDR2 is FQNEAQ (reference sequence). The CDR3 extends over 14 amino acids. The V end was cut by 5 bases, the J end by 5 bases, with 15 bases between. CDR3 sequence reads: CASSPSWAEETQYF. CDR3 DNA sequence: TGTGCCAGCAGCCCTAGCTGGGCAGAGGAGACCCAGTACTTC. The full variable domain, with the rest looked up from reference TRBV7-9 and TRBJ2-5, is DTGVSQNPRHKITKRGQNVTFRCDPISEHNRLYWYRQTLGQGPEFLTYFQNEAQLEKSRLLSDRFSAERPKGSFSTLEIQRTEQGDSAMYLCASSPSWAEETQYFGPGTRLLVL.

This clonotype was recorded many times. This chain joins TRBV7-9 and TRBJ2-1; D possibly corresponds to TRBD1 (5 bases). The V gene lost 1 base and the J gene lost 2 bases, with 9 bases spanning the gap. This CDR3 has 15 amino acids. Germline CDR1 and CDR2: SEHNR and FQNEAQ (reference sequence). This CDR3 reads CASSLGDRTYNEQFF. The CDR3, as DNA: TGTGCCAGCAGCTTAGGTGACAGAACCTACAATGAGCAGTTCTTC.

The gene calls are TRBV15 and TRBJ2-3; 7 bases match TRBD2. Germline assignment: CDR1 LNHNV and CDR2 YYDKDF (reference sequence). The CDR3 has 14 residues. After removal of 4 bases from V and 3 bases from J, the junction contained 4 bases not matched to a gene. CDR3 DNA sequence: TGTGCCACCAGCATCGGGGGGAGAACAGATACGCAGTATTTT. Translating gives CATSIGGRTDTQYF.

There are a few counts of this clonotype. The CDR3 DNA follows: TGTGCCACCAGCACCCGGACAGGGGCCGTCCAAGAGACCCAGTACTTC. Its translation: CATSTRTGAVQETQYF. This chain links TRBV15 with TRBJ2-5; TRBD1 matches at 9 bases. Trimming cost V 4 bases and J 1 base; bases outside gene matches: 7. Germline V gene data show CDR1 as LNHNV and CDR2 as YYDKDF (reference sequence). There are 16 residues in the CDR3.

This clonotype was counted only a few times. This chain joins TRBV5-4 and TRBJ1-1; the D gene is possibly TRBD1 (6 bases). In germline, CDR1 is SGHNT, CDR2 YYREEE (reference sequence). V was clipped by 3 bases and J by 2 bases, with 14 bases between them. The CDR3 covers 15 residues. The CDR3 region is CASSWVRDTNTEAFF. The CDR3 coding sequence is TGTGCCAGCAGCTGGGTTAGGGACACCAACACTGAAGCTTTCTTT.